The 18 T cell receptor beta chains in this list originate from one sample, sequenced in a study of response to subunit inactivated influenza vaccine. TCRdb analysed the RT-PCR reads with MiXCR anew, one entry per CDR3 protein. The sample yields fewer than 750,000 distinct CDR3 sequences, around 15% seen once. The specimen comprised PBMCs from blood, sampled 11 to 12 days after vaccination. These TCRs come from a man between 50 and 59 years old who received an inactivated influenza vaccine.

This clonotype was detected only a few times. V is TRBV5-5 and J is TRBJ2-7; 7 bases align to TRBD2. The germline V gene has CDR1 SGHKS and CDR2 YYEKEE (reference sequence). There are 13 residues in the CDR3. Trimming cost V 4 bases and J 7 bases; bases outside gene matches: 8. The CDR3 here is CASSRGSLFEQYF. Here the CDR3 DNA reads TGTGCCAGCAGCCGCGGGAGCCTCTTTGAGCAGTACTTC.

This clonotype showed up just a few times. V gene TRBV6-1 combines with J gene TRBJ1-2; D may be TRBD1 (6 bases). The length of the CDR3 is 16 residues. V dropped 6 bases and J dropped 1 base, with 18 bases sitting between them. Germline assignment: CDR1 MNHNS and CDR2 SASEGT. CDR3 coding DNA: TGTGCCAGCAGACTGGACAGAGAACCGTATAACTATGGCTACACCTTC. Encoded protein: CASRLDREPYNYGYTF.

This sequence joins TRBV6-2 or TRBV6-3 and TRBJ2-3, with D possibly being TRBD2 (5 bases). The CDR3 runs to 14 residues. Germline assignment: CDR1 MNHEY and CDR2 SVGEGT. The V end lost 7 bases, the J end lost 1 base, and 12 bases lay between the germline ends. The DNA for the CDR3 is TGTGCCAGCAAAGAGAGTAGCGGCACAGATACGCAGTATTTT. It encodes CASKESSGTDTQYF.

Only a few counts were recorded for this clonotype. The CDR3 protein is CASSQEGFNPNYGYTF. The CDR3, as DNA: TGCGCCAGCAGCCAAGAAGGTTTCAATCCTAACTATGGCTACACCTTC. The gene calls are TRBV4-1 and TRBJ1-2, with D unclear. Deletions cut 0 bases from V and 0 bases from J, with 11 bases between. CDR1 is MGHRA, CDR2 YSYEKL, per germline. The CDR3 is made up of 16 amino acids.

This clonotype was found a few times. The V gene is TRBV2, the J gene TRBJ2-5; D gene ambiguous. V lost 6 bases to trimming and J lost 1 base, with 6 bases between them. The CDR3 extends over 12 amino acids. Germline V gene lookup returns CDR1 SNHLY and CDR2 FYNNEI. The CDR3 DNA follows: TGTGCCAGCAGGGCGATCCAAGAGACCCAGTACTTC. Amino acid sequence: CASRAIQETQYF.

A few counts support this clonotype. The chain couples TRBV28 to TRBJ2-5, with 10 bases matching TRBD1. The CDR3 length is 15 residues. The germline gives CDR1 MDHEN, CDR2 SYDVKM. Germline trimming cut 6 bases from V and 6 bases from J; bases unmatched to any gene: 10. The chain's CDR3 is CASSATGTGVKTQYF. Here the CDR3 DNA reads TGTGCCAGCAGCGCTACCGGGACAGGGGTGAAGACCCAGTACTTC.

This clonotype was counted a few times. The chain has TRBV7-2 and TRBJ2-2; D remains ambiguous. CDR1 and CDR2 from the germline V gene are SGHTA and FQGNSA. The CDR3 runs 13 residues. V gave up 2 bases and J gave up 6 bases, with 7 bases separating them. The CDR3 reads CASSLYMSGELFF. CDR3 nucleotides: TGTGCCAGCAGCTTATACATGTCCGGGGAGCTGTTTTTT. The entire variable domain, with the rest obtained from reference TRBV7-2 and TRBJ2-2, is as follows: GAGVSQSPSNKVTEKGKDVELRCDPISGHTALYWYRQSLGQGLEFLIYFQGNSAPDKSGLPSDRFSAERTGGSVSTLTIQRTQQEDSAVYLCASSLYMSGELFFGEGSRLTVL.

In this sample, this clonotype turned up a few times. The rearrangement joins TRBV5-1 to TRBJ1-6; possible D gene TRBD1, 5 bases. Trimming removed 1 base at V and 5 bases at J, with 10 bases between. The germline V gene has CDR1 SGHRS and CDR2 YFSETQ. The CDR3 is 15 amino acids. CDR3: CASSLRGKDNSPLHF. The DNA for the CDR3 is TGCGCCAGCAGCTTGAGGGGAAAGGATAATTCACCCCTCCACTTT.

The chain has TRBV4-1 and TRBJ1-1, with 8 bases matching TRBD1. V was pared by 4 bases and J by 5 bases, with 9 bases of the junction left unmatched. The CDR3 is made up of 15 amino acids. The germline V gene has CDR1 MGHRA and CDR2 YSYEKL. The CDR3 spells CASSLRGQGKTEAFF. In DNA form, the CDR3 reads TGCGCCAGCAGCCTGCGCGGACAGGGAAAAACTGAAGCTTTCTTT.

This clonotype was observed a handful of times. The genes are TRBV5-5 and TRBJ1-1; 7 nucleotides match TRBD1. CDR1 and CDR2 (germline): SGHKS, YYEKEE (reference sequence). Trimming took 0 bases from V and 2 from J; bases not matched to a gene: 7. The CDR3 totals 16 residues. The CDR3 loop reads CASSLAPRTGNTEAFF. In DNA, the CDR3 is TGTGCCAGCAGCTTGGCCCCCCGGACAGGAAACACTGAAGCTTTCTTT.

The V call is TRBV11-2, the J call TRBJ1-6; D possibly corresponds to TRBD1 (5 bases). The CDR3 sequence is 15 residues long. V dropped 6 bases and J dropped 8 bases, with 17 bases sitting between them. The germline V gene has CDR1 SGHAT and CDR2 FQNNGV. This CDR3 is CASSQGYRLDSPLHF. The CDR3, as DNA: TGTGCCAGCAGTCAGGGATACCGTTTGGATTCACCCCTCCACTTT.

This chain joins TRBV9 and TRBJ2-1; D may be TRBD2 (6 bases). V lost 3 bases to trimming and J lost 2 bases, with 12 bases between them. This CDR3 region has 15 residues. Germline CDR1 is SGDLS and CDR2 is YYNGEE. The CDR3 nucleotides read TGTGCCAGCAGCGCCCGGGACTTTACCTACAATGAGCAGTTCTTC. Translating gives CASSARDFTYNEQFF.

The chain is built from TRBV29-1 and TRBJ1-2; unclear D gene. The CDR3 is made up of 11 amino acids. CDR1 is SQVTM and CDR2 is ANQGSEA in the germline V gene. The V and J ends lost 1 base and 8 bases respectively, with 8 bases between them. The CDR3 sequence: CSVEGARGYTF. In nucleotides, the CDR3 is TGCAGCGTTGAAGGGGCTAGAGGCTACACCTTC. Supplemented by reference TRBV29-1 and TRBJ1-2, the full variable domain reads SAVISQKPSRDICQRGTSLTIQCQVDSQVTMMFWYRQQPGQSLTLIATANQGSEATYESGFVIDKFPISRPNLTFSTLTVSNMSPEDSSIYLCSVEGARGYTFGSGTRLTVV.

This clonotype was recorded once. The chain links TRBV6-5 to TRBJ2-7, with TRBD1 matching 8 bases. This CDR3 region has 15 residues. J lost 2 bases, V lost 4 bases, and 7 bases had no gene match. Germline V gene data show CDR1 as MNHEY and CDR2 as SVGAGI. The chain's CDR3 is CASSSQGAWTYEQYF. Written as DNA, the CDR3 is TGTGCCAGCAGTTCTCAGGGGGCTTGGACCTACGAGCAGTACTTC.

This clonotype has a handful of counts. The rearrangement joins TRBV12-3 or TRBV12-4 to TRBJ2-3; D unclear. The CDR3 loop spans 10 amino acids. The germline V and J ends were trimmed by 5 bases and 7 bases, with 4 bases remaining between them. The CDR3 loop is CASSTHTQYF. The CDR3 DNA reads TGTGCCAGCAGTACTCATACGCAGTATTTT.

The genes are TRBV20-1 and TRBJ2-5; D is possibly TRBD1 (6 bases). Germline loops: CDR1 DFQATT, CDR2 SNEGSKA (reference sequence). The length of the CDR3 is 12 residues. Deletions cut 3 bases from V and 6 bases from J, with 11 bases between. Here the CDR3 DNA reads TGCAGTGCTAGCCCAGGGGTACAGACCCAGTACTTC. It is translated as CSASPGVQTQYF.

This clonotype turned up a few times. This chain links TRBV11-3 with TRBJ2-1; TRBD2 is a possible D gene (7 bases). CDR3 length: 17 residues. Germline V gene sequence: CDR1 SGHNT, CDR2 YENEEA. Trimming took off 5 bases at V and 7 bases at J, with 24 bases between the two ends. The CDR3 nucleotides are TGTGCCAGCAGCCCAACCGGGGGGCTCCTGGCAGGTAATGAGCAGTTCTTC. Protein product: CASSPTGGLLAGNEQFF.

There are many counts of this clonotype. The chain joins TRBV10-2 to TRBJ2-5, with 8 bases aligning to TRBD2. The V gene's germline CDR1 is WSHSY and CDR2 SAAADI. V lost 6 bases and J lost 5; bases outside the gene matches: 11. The CDR3 is 15 residues long. The CDR3 loop is CASRVTGTRAETQYF. The CDR3, as DNA: TGCGCCAGCAGAGTTACCGGGACTAGGGCGGAGACCCAGTACTTC.